The 25 T cell receptor beta chains below were found in one sample sequenced in a study of immune heterogeneity within non-small cell lung tumors (dated by TCRdb to 2016 to 2019). For sequencing, a HiSeq X Ten was employed. The TCR beta CDR3 region was amplified with a multiplex PCR system whose first round of approximately 10 cycles used 32 V-gene forward primers and 13 J-gene reverse primers. Using fastp at Q25 and MiXCR, TCRdb reprocessed the public reads and kept productive beta chains. When rows share a CDR3 protein, they turn into one entry using the most common DNA and genes. Counted in this sample were 20,000 to 25,000 distinct CDR3 sequences; around 28% of them appeared once. Roughly 4.4% of the sample belongs to the ten largest clones. The TCR template was genomic DNA extracted from bulk tumor tissue, and 500 to 650 ng of gDNA was amplified for each sample. During surgery, multiple biopsies were taken from each primary tumor and placed as far apart as possible within the tumor mass. The study cohort was described as untreated, and patients were newly diagnosed NSCLC cases undergoing curative surgery.

Sequenced sample: lung tumor tissue. The receptors originated from a man aged 40-55 years with non-small cell lung cancer.

As concerns this clonotype: The missing conserved phenylalanine or tryptophan at the end of this CDR3 makes a read error likely. This sequence joins TRBV19 and TRBJ1-2, with D hard to call. Germline V gene sequence: CDR1 LNHDA, CDR2 SQIVND (reference sequence). The CDR3 runs to 15 residues. V shed 0 bases and J shed 4 bases, with 12 bases lying between them. CDR3 in DNA: TGTGCCAGTAGTATAGACAGCCCCGTTATCTATGGCTACACCATC. Protein sequence: CASSIDSPVIYGYTI.

This clonotype turned up a few times. V usage is TRBV24-1 and J usage is TRBJ2-1, with 7 bases lining up with TRBD2. The CDR3 is 14 residues long. Germline trimming cut 8 bases from V and 6 bases from J; bases unmatched to any gene: 9. The germline V gene has CDR1 KGHDR and CDR2 SFDVKD. The CDR3 nucleotides read TGTGCCACCAAGGAAGGAGGGAGGGGCAATGAGCAGTTCTTC. Translated, it gives CATKEGGRGNEQFF.

This sequence joins TRBV25-1 and TRBJ1-2; 9 bases map to TRBD1. Looked up from germline, CDR1 is MGHDK and CDR2 is SYGVNS. This CDR3 has 15 residues. V lost 9 bases and J lost 6; bases outside the gene matches: 14. The CDR3 nucleotides are TGTGCCAGAAGCGGGACCCGGACAGGGGAGGATGGCTACACCTTC. Protein product: CARSGTRTGEDGYTF.

Of note for this clonotype: A read error may explain this, as a much larger clone is one base away. The CDR3 end shows no conserved phenylalanine or tryptophan, and so a read error is likely. V usage is TRBV20-1 and J usage is TRBJ1-1; the D is unclear. This CDR3 region has 14 residues. CDR1 is DFQATT, CDR2 SNEGSKA, per germline (reference sequence). V lost 2 bases and J lost 6, with 16 bases in between. CDR3 nucleotides: TGCAGTGCTAGACCCGGGCCGTCATTGTCTGAAGCTTTCCTT. This sequence encodes CSARPGPSLSEAFL.

This clonotype was observed many times. The chain is built from TRBV13 and TRBJ2-7, with 14 bases aligning to TRBD2. This CDR3 has 16 amino acids. With 3 bases clipped from V and 4 bases from J, the junction kept 5 bases outside the gene matches. Per the germline V gene, CDR1 is PRHDT and CDR2 is FYEKMQ (reference sequence). As DNA, the CDR3 is TGTGCCAGCAGCTTGGGACTAGCGGGAGAAACATACGAGCAGTACTTC. It encodes CASSLGLAGETYEQYF.

As regards this clonotype: A read error may be the cause here, since a much bigger clone is one base away. V usage is TRBV19 and J usage is TRBJ2-1, with TRBD2 matching 8 bases. Germline V gene data show CDR1 as LNHDA and CDR2 as SQIVND (reference sequence). The V and J ends lost 4 bases and 7 bases, in that order; junction bases with no gene match: 12. There are 16 residues in the CDR3. CDR3 DNA: TGTGCCAGTAGTACCCTGCAAAATAGCGGGAAGAATGAGCAGTTCTTC. It translates to CASSTLQNSGKNEQFF.

Remarks on this clonotype: This may be a read error: a much more frequent sequence differs by one nucleotide. CDR3 loop: CATKGGGSWEQYF. CDR3 bases: TGTGCCACCAAGGGGGGCGGCTCCTGGGAGCAGTACTTC. The chain has TRBV27 and TRBJ2-7; D may match TRBD1 or TRBD2 (6 bases each). CDR3 length equals 13 residues. Trimming took off 10 bases at V and 7 bases at J, with 20 bases between the two ends. From germline, CDR1 is MNHEY and CDR2 SMNVEV (reference sequence).

Notes on this clonotype: A much bigger clone sits one base away, suggesting this may be a read error. This chain links TRBV2 with TRBJ2-7; the D gene is possibly TRBD2 (5 bases). In germline, CDR1 is SNHLY, CDR2 FYNNEI. V lost 7 bases, J lost 2 bases, and 15 bases lay in between. The CDR3 covers 14 residues. DNA of the CDR3: TGTGCCAGCACCGTGGCGGGTAAGCCCTACGAGCAGTACTTC. Translating it yields CASTVAGKPYEQYF.

Ten or more counts support this clonotype. This chain links TRBV19 with TRBJ2-3; D remains ambiguous. Germline loops: CDR1 LNHDA, CDR2 SQIVND (reference sequence). V lost 11 bases to trimming and J lost 2 bases, with 17 bases between them. CDR3 length equals 14 residues. CDR3 sequence: CARTLPETTDTQYF. In DNA form, the CDR3 reads TGTGCCCGAACCCTCCCAGAAACCACAGATACGCAGTATTTT. Together with reference TRBV19 and TRBJ2-3, the CDR3 gives the full variable domain: DGGITQSPKYLFRKEGQNVTLSCEQNLNHDAMYWYRQDPGQGLRLIYYSQIVNDFQKGDIAEGYSVSREKKESFPLTVTSAQKNPTAFYLCARTLPETTDTQYFGPGTRLTVL.

This clonotype qualifies as medium-sized. V is TRBV19 and J is TRBJ2-7, with D unresolved. From germline, CDR1 is LNHDA and CDR2 SQIVND (reference sequence). With 1 base removed from V and 6 bases from J, the gap between germline ends came to 13 bases. The CDR3 totals 14 residues. In DNA form, the CDR3 reads TGTGCCAGTAGTATAGCTGGGGTGGCGAGCGAGCAGTACTTC. The encoded protein is CASSIAGVASEQYF.

This clonotype was counted ten times or more. The chain combines TRBV20-1 with TRBJ2-3; tentative D call: TRBD2 (6 bases). Germline-derived CDR1 and CDR2 are DFQATT and SNEGSKA (reference sequence). This CDR3 contains 16 residues. The V end lost 0 bases, the J end lost 2 bases, and 15 bases lay between the germline ends. The CDR3 nucleotides are TGCAGTGCTAGAGATCCGCCGGGGGTATACACAGATACGCAGTATTTT. This gives the protein CSARDPPGVYTDTQYF.

This clonotype was recorded at least ten times. The chain has TRBV4-2 and TRBJ2-3; 10 bases agree with TRBD1. Germline-derived CDR1 and CDR2 are LGHNA and YNFKEQ. This CDR3 contains 15 residues. After removal of 1 base from V and 5 bases from J, the junction contained 3 bases not matched to a gene. The DNA of the CDR3 is TGTGCCAGCAGCCAAGGAGACAGGGGGCTAGATACGCAGTATTTT. Amino acids: CASSQGDRGLDTQYF.

To note about this clonotype: A much larger clone sits a single nucleotide away, making a read error possible. This chain joins TRBV11-3 and TRBJ1-6, with D unclear. The V and J ends lost 7 bases and 10 bases respectively, with 14 bases between them. The CDR3 is made up of 13 amino acids. The germline V gene encodes CDR1 SGHNT and CDR2 YENEEA. CDR3 sequence: CASKLTVLSPLHF. The CDR3 coding sequence is TGTGCCAGCAAACTTACGGTGTTGTCACCCCTCCACTTT.

Many counts were recorded for this clonotype. The rearrangement joins TRBV7-9 to TRBJ2-1, with TRBD2 identical over 7 bases. V shed 7 bases, J shed 0 bases, and the junction held 6 bases outside the gene matches. This CDR3 is 15 amino acids long. Germline V gene data show CDR1 as SEHNR and CDR2 as FQNEAQ (reference sequence). The CDR3 DNA sequence: TGTGCCAGCAACCCCCGGACTAGCTCCTACAATGAGCAGTTCTTC. Translation: CASNPRTSSYNEQFF. The full variable domain, its missing parts supplied by reference TRBV7-9 and TRBJ2-1, is DTGVSQNPRHKITKRGQNVTFRCDPISEHNRLYWYRQTLGQGPEFLTYFQNEAQLEKSRLLSDRFSAERPKGSFSTLEIQRTEQGDSAMYLCASNPRTSSYNEQFFGPGTRLTVL.

The chain carries TRBV5-6 and TRBJ2-5; perhaps TRBD2 as D (5 bases). Germline-derived CDR1 and CDR2 are SGHDT and YYEEEE. The V end lost 1 base, the J end lost 0 bases, and 13 bases lay between the germline ends. The length of the CDR3 is 16 residues. The CDR3 DNA sequence: TGTGCCAGCAGCTTGTGGATTAGCGAGTACCAAGAGACCCAGTACTTC. Translated, it gives CASSLWISEYQETQYF.

This clonotype was observed many times. The CDR3 region has the DNA TGTGCCAGCAGCTTAGATACCCGGTACACAGATACGCAGTATTTT. Translated: CASSLDTRYTDTQYF. The chain employs TRBV11-3 and TRBJ2-3; D uncertain. V lost 0 bases to trimming and J lost 2 bases, with 9 bases between them. CDR3 length equals 15 residues. Germline V gene sequence: CDR1 SGHNT, CDR2 YENEEA.

Regarding this clonotype: It is likely a read error, because the conserved phenylalanine at the end of the CDR3 is missing. The chain joins TRBV2 to TRBJ2-7; a possible D gene is TRBD1 (5 bases). Per the germline V gene, CDR1 is SNHLY and CDR2 is FYNNEI. Trimming took off 8 bases at V and 3 bases at J, with 14 bases between the two ends. This CDR3 region has 13 residues. The CDR3 nucleotides read TGTGCCAGCCAGGGCGTTGGGGACTACGAGCAGTACTTG. Residues: CASQGVGDYEQYL.

This clonotype has ten or more counts. The genes are TRBV12-3 or TRBV12-4 and TRBJ2-1; 13 bases align to TRBD2. The length of the CDR3 is 16 residues. V trimming: 3 bases; J trimming: 8 bases; junction bases outside the gene matches: 7. For the CDR3, the DNA is TGTGCCAGCAGTTTTATTGGACTAGCGGGAGATGATGAGCAGTTCTTC. It translates to CASSFIGLAGDDEQFF.

This clonotype was seen many times. The gene calls are TRBV12-3 or TRBV12-4 and TRBJ1-6; D gene unclear. Trimming pared 1 base from V and 9 bases from J, leaving 7 bases between. The CDR3 length is 13 residues. The CDR3 bases are TGTGCCAGCAGTTTAGAGGTCCGTTCACCCCTCCACTTT. This translates into CASSLEVRSPLHF.

The chain combines TRBV4-2 with TRBJ2-1; 12 positions match TRBD2. The germline V gene has CDR1 LGHNA and CDR2 YNFKEQ. V shed 4 bases and J 5 bases; nucleotides not matched to a gene: 9. The CDR3 loop spans 17 amino acids. The CDR3 DNA reads TGTGCCAGCAGCCCAGGACTAGCGGGACTGGGACACAATGAGCAGTTCTTC. Translation: CASSPGLAGLGHNEQFF.

This clonotype was picked up a small number of times. This chain joins TRBV12-3 or TRBV12-4 and TRBJ1-1, with D hard to call. The CDR3 length is 13 residues. Trimming left V 6 bases short and J 1 base short, with 9 bases between. The DNA of the CDR3 is TGTGCCAGCAGCCCGGGGAGGAACACTGAAGCTTTCTTT. It specifies CASSPGRNTEAFF.

This clonotype showed up just a few times. The chain has TRBV9 and TRBJ2-3; 8 nucleotides align to TRBD2. CDR3 size: 15 residues. Germline V lookup: CDR1 SGDLS, CDR2 YYNGEE. V lost 2 bases and J lost 5; bases outside the gene matches: 7. This chain's CDR3 is CASSVTGRAGDTQYF. CDR3 nucleotide sequence: TGTGCCAGCAGCGTTACCGGGAGGGCCGGAGATACGCAGTATTTT.

The table lists this clonotype with many counts. The chain uses TRBV6-1 and TRBJ1-5; D is unresolved. V was pared by 11 bases and J by 2 bases, with 13 bases between. Germline CDR1 reads MNHNS; CDR2 reads SASEGT. This CDR3 comprises 13 residues. CDR3 nucleotide sequence: TGTGCCTGCAAGGAGGGCGGCAATCAGCCCCAGCATTTT. As protein: CACKEGGNQPQHF.

This clonotype occurred a few times. The CDR3: CASSYNREPRQPQHF. CDR3 nucleotide sequence: TGTGCCAGCAGCTATAACAGGGAACCCAGGCAGCCCCAGCATTTT. V and J are TRBV7-8 and TRBJ1-5; tentative D call: TRBD1 (6 bases). This CDR3 is 15 amino acids long. Germline V lookup: CDR1 SGHVS, CDR2 FQNEAQ. Trimming cost V 4 bases and J 7 bases, with 17 bases left between them.

The rearrangement links TRBV10-3 to TRBJ2-1; D might be TRBD1 (6 bases). CDR3 length: 14 amino acids. V lost 5 bases and J 6 bases, leaving 14 bases between the germline ends. CDR1 and CDR2 (germline): ENHRY, SYGVKD. The chain's CDR3 is CAISLDRQANEQFF. CDR3 nucleotide sequence: TGTGCCATCAGTCTAGACCGACAGGCCAATGAGCAGTTCTTC.